The next 12 T cell receptor beta chains were all read from a single sample in a study of blood T cell repertoires in COVID-19. The data were produced by immunoSEQ multiplex PCR, yet TCRdb's version contains in-frame clones alone and is incomplete. The table records about 150,000 clones, roughly 79% of them present only once. Source material: peripheral blood. The receptors stem from a woman aged 55-69 years with active or convalescent COVID-19.

This clone was found a few times. The V call is TRBV19, the J call TRBJ2-1, with 8 bases aligning to TRBD2. This CDR3 is 15 amino acids long. Germline-derived CDR1 and CDR2 are LNHDA and SQIVND (reference sequence). V lost 4 bases, J lost 7 bases, and 9 bases stayed unmatched. The CDR3 protein is CASSTLRGAGNEQFF. The CDR3 DNA reads as TGTGCCAGTAGTACCCTGCGGGGGGCAGGGAATGAGCAGTTCTTC.

V gene TRBV3-1 (or the pseudogene TRBV3-2) combines with J gene TRBJ1-5; D not resolved. Germline assignment: CDR1 LGHDT and CDR2 YNNKEL (reference sequence). V was clipped by 1 base and J by 1 base, with 5 bases between them. This CDR3 has 14 residues. The CDR3 is CASSQGHSNQPQHF. CDR3 in DNA: TGTGCCAGCAGCCAAGGACACAGCAATCAGCCCCAGCATTTT.

V and J are TRBV7-9 and TRBJ1-4; D is possibly TRBD1 (6 bases). CDR1 and CDR2 from the germline V gene are SEHNR and FQNEAQ (reference sequence). This CDR3 is built from 13 residues. Trimming cost V 5 bases and J 8 bases, with 12 bases left between them. Here the CDR3 DNA reads TGTGCCAGCAGCCGCCGGGACACCGAAAAACTGTTTTTT. Residues: CASSRRDTEKLFF.

This chain uses TRBV2 with TRBJ2-1; 9 positions agree with TRBD2. The CDR3 is 15 residues long. Germline trimming cut 5 bases from V and 7 bases from J; bases unmatched to any gene: 9. Per the germline V gene, CDR1 is SNHLY and CDR2 is FYNNEI. The CDR3 sequence: CASSLRGGEGNEQFF. The CDR3 nucleotides are TGTGCCAGCAGTTTGCGGGGGGGCGAAGGGAATGAGCAGTTCTTC.

This chain uses TRBV23-1 with TRBJ1-2; 10 bases fit TRBD1. TRBV23-1 is reported as an ORF; its role is uncertain. The V gene end was trimmed by 3 bases and the J gene end by 7 bases; junction bases not matched to a gene: 5. CDR3 size: 14 residues. CDR3 region: CASSQVRDRGGYTF. The CDR3 DNA is TGCGCCAGCAGTCAGGTCCGGGACAGGGGTGGCTACACCTTC.

The rearrangement uses TRBV5-1 and TRBJ2-2, with 9 bases matching TRBD1. The V and J ends lost 7 bases and 3 bases, in that order; junction bases with no gene match: 16. The V gene's germline CDR1 is SGHRS and CDR2 YFSETQ. This CDR3 spans 18 amino acids. CDR3 amino acids: CASSTRPGQGRDTGELFF. CDR3 bases: TGCGCCAGCTCGACTCGACCGGGACAGGGAAGGGACACCGGGGAGCTGTTTTTT.

This chain links TRBV18 with TRBJ2-5, with 12 bases lining up with TRBD2. The CDR3 length is 16 residues. V was pared by 2 bases and J by 3 bases, with 4 bases of the junction left unmatched. The germline V gene has CDR1 KGHSH and CDR2 LQKENI. Here the CDR3 DNA reads TGTGCCAGCTCACCAATGACTAGCGGGAGAGAAGAGACCCAGTACTTC. The encoded protein is CASSPMTSGREETQYF. Looking up the rest from reference TRBV18 and TRBJ2-5 gives the full variable domain: NAGVMQNPRHLVRRRGQEARLRCSPMKGHSHVYWYRQLPEEGLKFMVYLQKENIIDESGMPKERFSAEFPKEGPSILRIQQVVRGDSAAYFCASSPMTSGREETQYFGPGTRLLVL.

CDR3 amino acids: CASSPEAGRYGYTF. CDR3 bases: TGTGCCAGCTCACCAGAGGCCGGCCGCTATGGCTACACCTTC. V is TRBV18 and J is TRBJ1-2, with D uncertain. From germline, CDR1 is KGHSH and CDR2 LQKENI. The CDR3 contains 14 residues. V lost 2 bases and J 4 bases, leaving 11 bases between the germline ends.

The chain carries TRBV7-3 and TRBJ2-1, with TRBD2 matching 8 bases. With V trimmed by 0 bases and J by 4 bases, 8 bases remained unmatched. This CDR3 has 17 amino acids. Germline V gene sequence: CDR1 SGHTA, CDR2 FQGTGA. CDR3 in amino acids: CASSLTMAAGAYNEQFF. The DNA for the CDR3 is TGTGCCAGCAGCTTAACGATGGCAGCGGGAGCTTACAATGAGCAGTTCTTC.

CDR3 DNA: TGCGCCAGCAGCGTGGGACAGCGTGGAAACACCATATATTTT. Amino acids: CASSVGQRGNTIYF. The chain couples TRBV5-1 to TRBJ1-3, with 7 positions matching TRBD1. CDR3 size: 14 residues. J was trimmed by 3 bases and V by 4 bases; bases with no gene match: 4. CDR1 and CDR2 (germline): SGHRS, YFSETQ. The variable domain in full, completed from reference TRBV5-1 and TRBJ1-3, reads KAGVTQTPRYLIKTRGQQVTLSCSPISGHRSVSWYQQTPGQGLQFLFEYFSETQRNKGNFPGRFSGRQFSNSRSEMNVSTLELGDSALYLCASSVGQRGNTIYFGEGSWLTVV.

This chain connects TRBV5-1 to TRBJ2-2; a possible D gene is TRBD1 (6 bases). V was trimmed by 2 bases and J by 4 bases, leaving 15 bases between them. The CDR3 runs to 16 residues. Germline V gene data show CDR1 as SGHRS and CDR2 as YFSETQ. CDR3 region: CASSLYTGFTTGELFF. CDR3 coding DNA: TGCGCCAGCAGCTTATATACAGGGTTCACCACCGGGGAGCTGTTTTTT.

This clone has only one observation. V gene TRBV15 combines with J gene TRBJ1-6, with TRBD1 matching over 8 bases. With V trimmed by 0 bases and J by 10 bases, 11 bases remained unmatched. CDR1 LNHNV and CDR2 YYDKDF come from the germline V gene (reference sequence). The CDR3 spans 17 residues. CDR3 region: CATSRERQGSRRSPLHF. In DNA, the CDR3 is TGTGCCACCAGCAGAGAGAGACAGGGGTCTAGGCGATCACCCCTCCACTTT.